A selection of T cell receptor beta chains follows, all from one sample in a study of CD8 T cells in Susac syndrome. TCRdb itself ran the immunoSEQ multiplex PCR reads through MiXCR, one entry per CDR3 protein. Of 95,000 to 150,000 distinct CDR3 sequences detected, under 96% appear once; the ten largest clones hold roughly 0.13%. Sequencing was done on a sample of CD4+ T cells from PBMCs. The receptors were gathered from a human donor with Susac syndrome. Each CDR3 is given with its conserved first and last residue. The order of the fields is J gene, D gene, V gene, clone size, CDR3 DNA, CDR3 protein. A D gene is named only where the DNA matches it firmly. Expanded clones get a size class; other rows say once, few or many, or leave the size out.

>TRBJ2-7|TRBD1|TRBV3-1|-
TGTGCCAGCAGCCAAGGGACAGGGGGAGCCTACGAGCAGTACTTC
CASSQGTGGAYEQYF
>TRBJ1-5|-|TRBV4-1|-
TGCGCCAGCAGCCAGTTCATGTATCAGCCCCAGCATTTT
CASSQFMYQPQHF
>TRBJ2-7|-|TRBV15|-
TGTGCCACCAGCAGAGATAGGCAGGGCGGCTACGAGCAGTACTTC
CATSRDRQGGYEQYF
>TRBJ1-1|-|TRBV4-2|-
TGTGCCAGCAGCCAAGCCCCACAGATGAACACTGAAGCTTTCTTT
CASSQAPQMNTEAFF
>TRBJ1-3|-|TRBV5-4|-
TGTGCCAGCAGCCCACAGGGAACAGGAAACACCATATATTTT
CASSPQGTGNTIYF
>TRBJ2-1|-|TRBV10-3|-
TGTGCCATCAGTCCCGGGACAAGTGTGGACAATGAGCAGTTCTTC
CAISPGTSVDNEQFF
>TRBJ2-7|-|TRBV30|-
TGTGCGCTTGTACCATGGCAGCTGACCTACGAGCAGTACTTC
CALVPWQLTYEQYF
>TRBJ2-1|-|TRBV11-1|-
TGTGCCAGCAGCCTCGCAATCGGGGAGCAGTTCTTC
CASSLAIGEQFF
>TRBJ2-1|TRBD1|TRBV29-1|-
TGCAGCGTTGCCGGGACAGGCGGTACCATCTACAATGAGCAGTTCTTC
CSVAGTGGTIYNEQFF
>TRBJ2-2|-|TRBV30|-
TGTGCCTGGAGTGTTAATTGGGTTCGCAGTACCGGGGAGCTGTTTTTT
CAWSVNWVRSTGELFF
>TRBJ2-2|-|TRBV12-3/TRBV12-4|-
TGTGCCAGCAGTACTAGCCGGAGCACCGGGGAGCTGTTTTTT
CASSTSRSTGELFF
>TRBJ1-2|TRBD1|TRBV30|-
TGTGCCTGGAGTGGATCGACAGGGCCTGGCTACACCTTC
CAWSGSTGPGYTF
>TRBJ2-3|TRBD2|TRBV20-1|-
TGCAGTGCTAGTTCCGGGACTAGGAACGTAAATACGCAGTATTTT
CSASSGTRNVNTQYF
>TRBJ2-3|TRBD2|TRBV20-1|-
TGCAGTGCTCCAGGAACCGGGACTAGCGGGAGCGCAGATACGCAGTATTTT
CSAPGTGTSGSADTQYF
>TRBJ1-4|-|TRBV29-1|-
TGCAGCGTAGAATCAAACGGCGAAAAACTGTTTTTT
CSVESNGEKLFF
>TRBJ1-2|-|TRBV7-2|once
TGTGCCAGCGTTCGTGGGGACGGAAGATATTATGGCTACACCTTC
CASVRGDGRYYGYTF
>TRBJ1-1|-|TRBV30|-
TGTGCCTGGACCGGCCTGAACACTGAAGCTTTCTTT
CAWTGLNTEAFF
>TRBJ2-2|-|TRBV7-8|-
TGTGCCAGCAGCGGCTCCGGGTCATCGAACACCGGGGAGCTGTTTTTT
CASSGSGSSNTGELFF
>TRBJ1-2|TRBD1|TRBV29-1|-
TGCAGCGTCTCGACAGGGAGATATGGCTACACCTTC
CSVSTGRYGYTF
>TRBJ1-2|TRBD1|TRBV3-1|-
TGTGCCAGCAGCCCTGCCGGACAGGGAGGCTATGGCTACACCTTC
CASSPAGQGGYGYTF
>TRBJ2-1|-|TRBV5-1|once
TGCGCCAGCGGGCTTGGGGGTTATGAGCAGTTCTTC
CASGLGGYEQFF
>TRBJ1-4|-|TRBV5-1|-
TGCGCCAGCAGCTTGGGCGAAGTGGGTGAAAAACTGTTTTTT
CASSLGEVGEKLFF
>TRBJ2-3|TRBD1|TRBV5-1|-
TGCGCCAGCAGCGCCGGACAGGTCCCAGATACGCAGTATTTT
CASSAGQVPDTQYF
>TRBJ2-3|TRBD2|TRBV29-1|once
TGCAGCGTTGAAGGGTGGGGAAGCGGGAGGCTCACTAGCACAGATACGCAGTATTTT
CSVEGWGSGRLTSTDTQYF
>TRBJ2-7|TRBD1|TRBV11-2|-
TGTGCCAGCAGCCCGCCGGGACAGGGTAACGAGCAGTACTTC
CASSPPGQGNEQYF
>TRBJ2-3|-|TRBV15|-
TGTGCCACCAGCCCCCGACAGTTAGATACGCAGTATTTT
CATSPRQLDTQYF
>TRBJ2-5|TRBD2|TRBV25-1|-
TGTGCCAGCAGCGTTGCGGGGGGCGAGACCCAGTACTTC
CASSVAGGETQYF
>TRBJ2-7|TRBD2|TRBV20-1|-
TGCAGTGCTTCGGGACTAGACGACGAGCAGTACTTC
CSASGLDDEQYF
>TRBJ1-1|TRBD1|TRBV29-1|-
TGCAGCGGGGACAGGGGGTCGACTGAAGCTTTCTTT
CSGDRGSTEAFF
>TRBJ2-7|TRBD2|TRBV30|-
TGTGCCTGGAGTGTAGGGGCGGGAGGCCCCGTAGGGGACGAGCAGTACTTC
CAWSVGAGGPVGDEQYF
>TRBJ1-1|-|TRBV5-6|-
TGTGCCAGCAGCCTTCCGACCCAGGGGATCACTGAAGCTTTCTTT
CASSLPTQGITEAFF
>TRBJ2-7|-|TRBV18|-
TGTGCCAGCTCACCACAAAGGACAGAGGGAAACGAGCAGTACTTC
CASSPQRTEGNEQYF
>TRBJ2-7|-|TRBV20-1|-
TGCAGTGCTAGAGGAAGGTCGGGCGAGCAGTACTTC
CSARGRSGEQYF
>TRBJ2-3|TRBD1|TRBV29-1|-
TGCAGCGTTGGGGACAGGTCGGATACGCAGTATTTT
CSVGDRSDTQYF
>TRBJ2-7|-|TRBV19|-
TGTGCCAGTGCCGGCGACAGTCAATACGAGCAGTACTTC
CASAGDSQYEQYF
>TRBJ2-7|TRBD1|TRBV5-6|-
TGTGCCAGCAGCTTTACAGGGGTAGGGGAGCAGTACTTC
CASSFTGVGEQYF
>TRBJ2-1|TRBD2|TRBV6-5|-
TGTGCCAGCAGTTATGGAGGGACTAGCGGGAGTAATGAGCAGTTCTTC
CASSYGGTSGSNEQFF
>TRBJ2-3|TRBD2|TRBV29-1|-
TGCAGCTCGGAGACACTAGCGGGTGGCGCAGATACGCAGTATTTT
CSSETLAGGADTQYF
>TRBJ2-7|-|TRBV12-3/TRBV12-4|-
TGTGCCAGCAGTTTCGGAGGGCCCTACGAGCAGTACTTC
CASSFGGPYEQYF
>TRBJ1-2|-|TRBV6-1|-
TGTGCCAGCAGTGAAATCATCGGGAACTATGGCTACACCTTC
CASSEIIGNYGYTF
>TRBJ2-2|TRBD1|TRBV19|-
TGTGCCAGTAGGAGGGACAGGGTGAACACCGGGGAGCTGTTTTTT
CASRRDRVNTGELFF
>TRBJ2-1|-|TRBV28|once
TGTGCCAGCAGTTCTAACAGGGTCTCTTTC
CASSSNRVSF
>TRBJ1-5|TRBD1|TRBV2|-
TGTGCCAGCAGTCGACAGGGAGTCAATCAGCCCCAGCATTTT
CASSRQGVNQPQHF
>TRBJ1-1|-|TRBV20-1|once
TGCAGTGCTAGTTTACCAGGGCTATTTTACACTGAAGCTTTCTTT
CSASLPGLFYTEAFF
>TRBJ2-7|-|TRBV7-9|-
TGTGCCAGCAGCCAATCCCAGTACGGCGAGCAGTACTTC
CASSQSQYGEQYF
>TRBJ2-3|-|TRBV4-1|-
TGCGCCAGCAGCCTTTCTATAACAGATACGCAGTATTTT
CASSLSITDTQYF
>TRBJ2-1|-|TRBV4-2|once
TGTGCCAGCAGCCAAGATCTGCTGGAAAACAATGAGCAGTTCTTC
CASSQDLLENNEQFF
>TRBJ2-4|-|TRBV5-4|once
TGTGCCAGCAGCCCGGACGGAGGGGTAAACATTCAGTACTTC
CASSPDGGVNIQYF
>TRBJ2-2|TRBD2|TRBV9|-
TGTGCCAGCAGCGTAGACGGGAGGGCCACCGGGGAGCTGTTTTTT
CASSVDGRATGELFF
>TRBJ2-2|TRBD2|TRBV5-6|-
TGTGCCAGCACTCCCAGAGGCGGGAGAGGGCACACCGGGGAGCTGTTTTTT
CASTPRGGRGHTGELFF
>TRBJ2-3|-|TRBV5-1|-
TGCGCCAGCAGCGCGGGACGGGGACAAGATACGCAGTATTTT
CASSAGRGQDTQYF
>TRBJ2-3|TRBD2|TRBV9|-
TGTGCCAGCAGCCCCCGGACTAGCGGGAGAATAGGAGATACGCAGTATTTT
CASSPRTSGRIGDTQYF
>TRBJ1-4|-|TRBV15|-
TGTGCCACCAGCAGACCCCGGGCCGGGGATAATGAAAAACTGTTTTTT
CATSRPRAGDNEKLFF
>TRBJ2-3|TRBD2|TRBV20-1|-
TGCAGTGCTAGAAGCGGGATTTACACAGATACGCAGTATTTT
CSARSGIYTDTQYF